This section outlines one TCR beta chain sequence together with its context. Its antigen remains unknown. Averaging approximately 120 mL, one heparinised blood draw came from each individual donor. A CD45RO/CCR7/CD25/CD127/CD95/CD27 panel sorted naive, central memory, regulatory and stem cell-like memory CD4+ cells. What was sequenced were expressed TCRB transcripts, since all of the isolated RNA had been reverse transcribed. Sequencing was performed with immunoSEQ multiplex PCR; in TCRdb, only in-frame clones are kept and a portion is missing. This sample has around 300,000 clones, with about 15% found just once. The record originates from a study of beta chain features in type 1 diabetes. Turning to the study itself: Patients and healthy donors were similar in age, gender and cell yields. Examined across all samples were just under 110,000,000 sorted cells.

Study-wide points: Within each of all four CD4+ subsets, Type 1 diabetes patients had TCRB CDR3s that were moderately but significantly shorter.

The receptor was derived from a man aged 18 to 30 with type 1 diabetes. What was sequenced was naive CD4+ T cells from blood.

The CDR3 DNA reads TGTGCCAGCAGCTTGGGCCAGGGTGTAGAACCCCAGCATTTT. Amino acids: CASSLGQGVEPQHF. The chain joins TRBV5-4 to TRBJ1-5; possibly TRBD1 for D (5 bases). This CDR3 is 14 amino acids long. V lost 0 bases and J 10 bases, leaving 14 bases between the germline ends. Germline CDR1 and CDR2: SGHNT and YYREEE (reference sequence).